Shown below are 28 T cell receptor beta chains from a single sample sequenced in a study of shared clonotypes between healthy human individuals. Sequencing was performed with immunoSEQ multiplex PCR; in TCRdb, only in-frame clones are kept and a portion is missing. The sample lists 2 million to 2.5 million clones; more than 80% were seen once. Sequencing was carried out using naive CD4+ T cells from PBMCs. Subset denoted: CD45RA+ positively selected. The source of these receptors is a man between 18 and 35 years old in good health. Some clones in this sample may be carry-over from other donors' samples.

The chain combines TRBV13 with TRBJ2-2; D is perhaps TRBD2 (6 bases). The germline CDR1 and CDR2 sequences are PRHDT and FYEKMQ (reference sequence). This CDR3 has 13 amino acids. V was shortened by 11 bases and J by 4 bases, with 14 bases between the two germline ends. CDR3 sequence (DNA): TGTGCCGCCCGGGGGTCGGTCACCGGGGAGCTGTTTTTT. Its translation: CAARGSVTGELFF.

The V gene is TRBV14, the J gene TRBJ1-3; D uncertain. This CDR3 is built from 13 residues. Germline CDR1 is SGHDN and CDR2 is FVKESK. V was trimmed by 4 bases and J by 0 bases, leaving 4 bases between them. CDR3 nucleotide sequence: TGTGCCAGCAGCCTCCACTCTGGAAACACCATATATTTT. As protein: CASSLHSGNTIYF.

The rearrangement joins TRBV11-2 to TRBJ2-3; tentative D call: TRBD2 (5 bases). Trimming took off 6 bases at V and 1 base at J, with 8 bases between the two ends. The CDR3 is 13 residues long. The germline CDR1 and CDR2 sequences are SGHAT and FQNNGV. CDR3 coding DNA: TGTGCCAGCAGTGAAGCGGGCACAGATACGCAGTATTTT. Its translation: CASSEAGTDTQYF. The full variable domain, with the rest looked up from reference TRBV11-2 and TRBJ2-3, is EAGVAQSPRYKIIEKRQSVAFWCNPISGHATLYWYQQILGQGPKLLIQFQNNGVVDDSQLPKDRFSAERLKGVDSTLKIQPAKLEDSAVYLCASSEAGTDTQYFGPGTRLTVL.

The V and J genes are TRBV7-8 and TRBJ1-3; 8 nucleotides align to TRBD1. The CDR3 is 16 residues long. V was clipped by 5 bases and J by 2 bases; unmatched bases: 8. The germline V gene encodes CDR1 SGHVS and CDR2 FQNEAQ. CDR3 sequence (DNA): TGTGCCAGCAGCCTCCCGGGCAGGGGGCCTGGAAACACCATATATTTT. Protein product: CASSLPGRGPGNTIYF.

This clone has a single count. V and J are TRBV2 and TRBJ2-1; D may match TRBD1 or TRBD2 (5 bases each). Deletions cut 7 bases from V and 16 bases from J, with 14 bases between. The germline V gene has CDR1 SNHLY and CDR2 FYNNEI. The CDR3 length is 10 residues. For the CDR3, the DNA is TGTGCCAGCAAATTGGGACCCCCATTCTTC. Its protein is CASKLGPPFF.

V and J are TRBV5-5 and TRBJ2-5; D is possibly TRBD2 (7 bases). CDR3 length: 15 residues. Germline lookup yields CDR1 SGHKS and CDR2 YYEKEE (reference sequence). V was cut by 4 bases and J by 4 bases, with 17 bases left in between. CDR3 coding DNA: TGTGCCAGCAGCACCCTCACGGGGGGCGCAGAGACCCAGTACTTC. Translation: CASSTLTGGAETQYF. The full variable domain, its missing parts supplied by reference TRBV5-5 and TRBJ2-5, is DAGVTQSPTHLIKTRGQQVTLRCSPISGHKSVSWYQQVLGQGPQFIFQYYEKEERGRGNFPDRFSARQFPNYSSELNVNALLLGDSALYLCASSTLTGGAETQYFGPGTRLLVL.

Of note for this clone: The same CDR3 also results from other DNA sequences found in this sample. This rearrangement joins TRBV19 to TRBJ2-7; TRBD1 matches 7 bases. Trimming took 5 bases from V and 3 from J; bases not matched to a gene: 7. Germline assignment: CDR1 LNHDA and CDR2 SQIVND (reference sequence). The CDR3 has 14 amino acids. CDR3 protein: CASSSRTGYYEQYF. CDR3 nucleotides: TGTGCCAGTAGTTCGCGGACAGGCTACTACGAGCAGTACTTC.

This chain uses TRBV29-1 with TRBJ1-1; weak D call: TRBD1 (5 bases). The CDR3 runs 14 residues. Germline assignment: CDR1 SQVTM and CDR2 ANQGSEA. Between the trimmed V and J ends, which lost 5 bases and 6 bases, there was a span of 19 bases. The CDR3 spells CSVPRGPLGAEAFF. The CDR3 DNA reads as TGCAGCGTTCCCCGGGGACCTTTGGGGGCTGAAGCTTTCTTT.

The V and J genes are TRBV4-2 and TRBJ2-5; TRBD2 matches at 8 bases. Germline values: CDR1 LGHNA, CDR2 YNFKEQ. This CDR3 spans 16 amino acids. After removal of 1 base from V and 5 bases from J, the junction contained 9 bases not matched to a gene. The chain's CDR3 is CASSQAWGLDRETQYF. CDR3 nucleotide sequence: TGTGCCAGCAGCCAAGCATGGGGACTAGATAGGGAGACCCAGTACTTC.

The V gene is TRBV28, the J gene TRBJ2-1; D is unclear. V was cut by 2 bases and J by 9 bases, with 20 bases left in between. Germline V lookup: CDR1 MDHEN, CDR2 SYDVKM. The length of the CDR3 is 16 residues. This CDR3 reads CASSLVTDRILAEQFF. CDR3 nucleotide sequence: TGTGCCAGCAGTTTAGTGACCGACCGAATTTTGGCTGAGCAGTTCTTC.

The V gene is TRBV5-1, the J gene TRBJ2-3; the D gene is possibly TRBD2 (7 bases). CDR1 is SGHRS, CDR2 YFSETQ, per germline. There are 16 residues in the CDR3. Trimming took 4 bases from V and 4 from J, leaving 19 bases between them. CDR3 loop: CASSPGGGRRSDTQYF. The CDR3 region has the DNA TGCGCCAGCAGCCCGGGGGGCGGGAGAAGATCAGATACGCAGTATTTT.

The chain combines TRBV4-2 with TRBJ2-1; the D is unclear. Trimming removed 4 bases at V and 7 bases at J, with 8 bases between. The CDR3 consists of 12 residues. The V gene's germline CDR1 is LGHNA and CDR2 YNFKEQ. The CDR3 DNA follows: TGTGCCAGCAGCCCTGGTTTGAATGAGCAGTTCTTC. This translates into CASSPGLNEQFF.

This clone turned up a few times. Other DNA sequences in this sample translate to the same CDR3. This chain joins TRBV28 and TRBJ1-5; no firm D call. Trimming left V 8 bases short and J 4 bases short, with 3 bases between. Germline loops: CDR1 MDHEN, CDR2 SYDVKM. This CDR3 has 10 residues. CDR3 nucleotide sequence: TGTGCCAGCGGGAATCAGCCCCAGCATTTT. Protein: CASGNQPQHF.

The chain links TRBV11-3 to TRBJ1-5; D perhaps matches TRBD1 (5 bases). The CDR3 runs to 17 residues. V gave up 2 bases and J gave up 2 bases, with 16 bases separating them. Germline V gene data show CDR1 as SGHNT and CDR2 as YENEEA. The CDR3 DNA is TGTGCCAGCAGCTTAACTGACAGACCTCTTCGCAATCAGCCCCAGCATTTT. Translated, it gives CASSLTDRPLRNQPQHF.

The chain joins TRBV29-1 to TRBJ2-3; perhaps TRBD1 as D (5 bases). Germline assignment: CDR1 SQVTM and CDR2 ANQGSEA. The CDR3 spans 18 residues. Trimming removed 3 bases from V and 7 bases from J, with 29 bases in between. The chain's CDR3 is CSVEKRQTIILSSNTQYF. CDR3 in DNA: TGCAGCGTTGAGAAACGACAGACAATCATTCTCAGTTCGAATACGCAGTATTTT.

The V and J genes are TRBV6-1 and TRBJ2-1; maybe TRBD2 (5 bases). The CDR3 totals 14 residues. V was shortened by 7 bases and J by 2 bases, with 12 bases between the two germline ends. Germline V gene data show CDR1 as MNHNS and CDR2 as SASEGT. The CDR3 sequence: CASKRGSPYNEQFF. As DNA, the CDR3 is TGTGCCAGCAAGAGAGGGAGCCCCTACAATGAGCAGTTCTTC.

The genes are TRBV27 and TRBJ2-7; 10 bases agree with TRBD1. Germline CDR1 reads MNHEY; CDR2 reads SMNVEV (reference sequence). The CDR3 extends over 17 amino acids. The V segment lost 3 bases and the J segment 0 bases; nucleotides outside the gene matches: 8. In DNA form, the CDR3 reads TGTGCCAGCAGTTTTGAAGGGACAGGGGAATACTCCTACGAGCAGTACTTC. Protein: CASSFEGTGEYSYEQYF.

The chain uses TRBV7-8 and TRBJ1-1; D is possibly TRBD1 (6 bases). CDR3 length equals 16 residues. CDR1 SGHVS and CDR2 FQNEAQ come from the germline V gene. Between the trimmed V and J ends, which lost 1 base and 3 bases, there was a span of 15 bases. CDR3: CASSLELGQRYTEAFF. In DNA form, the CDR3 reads TGTGCCAGCAGCTTAGAGTTAGGACAGAGGTACACTGAAGCTTTCTTT.

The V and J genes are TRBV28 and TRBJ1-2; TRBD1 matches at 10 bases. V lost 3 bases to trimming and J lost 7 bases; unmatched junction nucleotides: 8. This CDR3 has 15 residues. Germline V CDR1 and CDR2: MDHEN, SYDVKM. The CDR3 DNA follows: TGTGCCAGCAGTTTCTCCGACAGGGGGCCTGGTGGCTACACCTTC. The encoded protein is CASSFSDRGPGGYTF.

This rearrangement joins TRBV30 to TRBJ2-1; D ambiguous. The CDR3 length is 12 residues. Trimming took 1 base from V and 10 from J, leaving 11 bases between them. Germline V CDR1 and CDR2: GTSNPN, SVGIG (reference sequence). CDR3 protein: CAWSGTIGEQFF. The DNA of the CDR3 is TGTGCCTGGAGTGGTACGATTGGGGAGCAGTTCTTC.

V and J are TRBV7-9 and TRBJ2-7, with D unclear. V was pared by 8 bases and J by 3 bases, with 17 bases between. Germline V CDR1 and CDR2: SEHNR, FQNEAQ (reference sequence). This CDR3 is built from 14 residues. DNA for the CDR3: TGTGCCAGCGCCCTAGGGCCACTGGTCTACGAGCAGTACTTC. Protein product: CASALGPLVYEQYF.

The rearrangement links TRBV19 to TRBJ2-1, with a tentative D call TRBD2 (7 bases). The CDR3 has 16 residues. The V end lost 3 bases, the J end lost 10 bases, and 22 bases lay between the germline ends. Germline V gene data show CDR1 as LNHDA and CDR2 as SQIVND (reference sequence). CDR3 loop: CASSIGQGGRVGEQFF. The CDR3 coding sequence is TGTGCCAGTAGTATTGGTCAAGGGGGGAGGGTAGGGGAGCAGTTCTTC.

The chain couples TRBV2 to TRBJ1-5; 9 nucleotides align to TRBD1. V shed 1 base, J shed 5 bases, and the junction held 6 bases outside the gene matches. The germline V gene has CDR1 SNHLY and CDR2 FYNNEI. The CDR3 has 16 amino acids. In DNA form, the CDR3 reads TGTGCCAGCAGTGAAGAGGGGACAGGGTTCGATCAGCCCCAGCATTTT. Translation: CASSEEGTGFDQPQHF.

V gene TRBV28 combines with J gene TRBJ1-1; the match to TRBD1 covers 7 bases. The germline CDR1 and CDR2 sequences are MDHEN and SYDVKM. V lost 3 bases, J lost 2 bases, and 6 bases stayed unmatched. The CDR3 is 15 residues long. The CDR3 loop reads CASSFSGQRNTEAFF. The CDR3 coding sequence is TGTGCCAGCAGTTTTTCGGGACAGAGAAACACTGAAGCTTTCTTT.

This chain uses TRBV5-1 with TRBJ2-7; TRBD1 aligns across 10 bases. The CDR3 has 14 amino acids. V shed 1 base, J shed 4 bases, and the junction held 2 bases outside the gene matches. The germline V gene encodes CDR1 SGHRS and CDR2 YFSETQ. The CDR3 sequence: CASSLSGQGYEQYF. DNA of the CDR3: TGCGCCAGCAGCTTGTCGGGACAGGGGTACGAGCAGTACTTC.

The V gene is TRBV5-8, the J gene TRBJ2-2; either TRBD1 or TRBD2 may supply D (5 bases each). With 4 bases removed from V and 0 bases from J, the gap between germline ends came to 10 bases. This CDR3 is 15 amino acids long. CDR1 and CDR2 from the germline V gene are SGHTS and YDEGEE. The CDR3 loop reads CASSKGRPNTGELFF. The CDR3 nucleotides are TGTGCCAGCAGCAAGGGACGGCCGAACACCGGGGAGCTGTTTTTT.

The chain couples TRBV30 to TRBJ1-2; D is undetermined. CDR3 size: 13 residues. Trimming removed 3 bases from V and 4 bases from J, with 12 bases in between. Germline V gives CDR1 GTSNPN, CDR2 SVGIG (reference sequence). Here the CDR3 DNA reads TGTGCCTGGAGGAGAGGGCCCGCCTATGGCTACACCTTC. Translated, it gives CAWRRGPAYGYTF. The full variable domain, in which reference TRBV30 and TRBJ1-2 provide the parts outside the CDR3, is SQTIHQWPATLVQPVGSPLSLECTVEGTSNPNLYWYRQAAGRGLQLLFYSVGIGQISSEVPQNLSASRPQDRQFILSSKKLLLSDSGFYLCAWRRGPAYGYTFGSGTRLTVV.

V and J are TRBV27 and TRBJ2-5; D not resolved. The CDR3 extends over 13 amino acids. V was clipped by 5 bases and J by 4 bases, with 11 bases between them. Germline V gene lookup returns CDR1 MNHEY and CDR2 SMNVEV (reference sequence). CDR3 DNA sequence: TGTGCCAGCAGTCCTGAGTTTGGAGAGACCCAGTACTTC. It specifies CASSPEFGETQYF.